The 8 T cell receptor beta chains in this list originate from one sample, sequenced in a study of blood T cell repertoires in COVID-19. Using immunoSEQ multiplex PCR, the repertoire was profiled, and TCRdb retains in-frame clones only, with some absent. The table has some 83,000 clones, roughly 80% seen once. The source material was peripheral blood. These receptor sequences come from a man in his fifties or sixties with active or convalescent COVID-19.

This clone was seen once. The V call is TRBV7-9, the J call TRBJ1-2, with no clear D. Trimming removed 7 bases from V and 3 bases from J, with 15 bases in between. Germline V gene sequence: CDR1 SEHNR, CDR2 FQNEAQ (reference sequence). CDR3 size: 14 residues. The CDR3 DNA reads TGTGCCAGCATCCAATGGGAGGGTCACTATGGCTACACCTTC. It is translated as CASIQWEGHYGYTF.

This chain links TRBV3-1 (or the pseudogene TRBV3-2) with TRBJ1-5; the match to TRBD1 covers 8 bases. The CDR3 extends over 15 amino acids. Germline CDR1 and CDR2: LGHDT and YNNKEL (reference sequence). V dropped 3 bases and J dropped 5; count of bases not matched to a gene: 6. CDR3 nucleotide sequence: TGTGCCAGCAGCCACGGGGACAGGCCAGATCAGCCCCAGCATTTT. It specifies CASSHGDRPDQPQHF.

The chain couples TRBV9 to TRBJ2-1; the match to TRBD2 covers 10 bases. Germline assignment: CDR1 SGDLS and CDR2 YYNGEE. The V and J ends lost 3 bases and 1 base, in that order; junction bases with no gene match: 7. The CDR3 has 17 residues. This CDR3 reads CASSASLAGTSYNEQFF. CDR3 DNA: TGTGCCAGCAGCGCTTCACTAGCGGGGACTTCCTACAATGAGCAGTTCTTC.

J is TRBJ2-3 and V is TRBV15, with 7 bases lining up with TRBD2. J lost 6 bases, V lost 1 base, and 10 bases had no gene match. The CDR3 runs 16 residues. CDR1 and CDR2 from the germline V gene are LNHNV and YYDKDF (reference sequence). CDR3 protein: CATSRVRSGVMDTQYF. The CDR3, as DNA: TGTGCCACCAGCAGAGTTAGGAGCGGGGTCATGGATACGCAGTATTTT. The full variable domain, rest sourced from reference TRBV15 and TRBJ2-3, is DAMVIQNPRYQVTQFGKPVTLSCSQTLNHNVMYWYQQKSSQAPKLLFHYYDKDFNNEADTPDNFQSRRPNTSFCFLDIRSPGLGDTAMYLCATSRVRSGVMDTQYFGPGTRLTVL.

V and J are TRBV19 and TRBJ2-3, with 8 bases matching TRBD1. Germline CDR1 LNHDA, CDR2 SQIVND (reference sequence). With V trimmed by 7 bases and J by 3 bases, 9 bases remained unmatched. The CDR3 length is 15 residues. CDR3 nucleotides: TGTGCCAGTACGGTGCGAACAGGGGGAACAGATACGCAGTATTTT. Translation gives CASTVRTGGTDTQYF.

This clone was seen more than once but under ten times. The chain couples TRBV10-3 to TRBJ2-3, with D tentatively TRBD1 (6 bases). In germline, CDR1 is ENHRY, CDR2 SYGVKD. The germline V and J ends were trimmed by 3 bases and 2 bases, with 15 bases remaining between them. CDR3 length: 16 amino acids. CDR3 protein: CAISEPGRGPTDTQYF. DNA of the CDR3: TGTGCCATCAGTGAACCGGGCAGGGGCCCCACAGATACGCAGTATTTT.

The sample holds one count of this clone. The CDR3 reads CASSQTQANSYEQYF. In DNA form, the CDR3 reads TGCGCCAGCAGCCAAACGCAGGCGAACTCCTACGAGCAGTACTTC. V gene TRBV4-3 combines with J gene TRBJ2-7; unclear D gene. This CDR3 spans 15 amino acids. Between the trimmed V and J ends, which lost 2 bases and 0 bases, there was a span of 11 bases. Germline V gene sequence: CDR1 LGHNA, CDR2 YSLEER.

The rearrangement links TRBV5-1 to TRBJ2-4, with a tentative D call TRBD2 (6 bases). Between the trimmed V and J ends, which lost 4 bases and 0 bases, there was a span of 20 bases. Germline loops: CDR1 SGHRS, CDR2 YFSETQ. The CDR3 length is 18 residues. CDR3 protein: CASSPSLGGTLAKNIQYF. The CDR3 DNA sequence: TGCGCCAGCAGCCCCTCCCTCGGAGGGACCCTAGCCAAAAACATTCAGTACTTC. Full variable domain (remainder filled in from reference TRBV5-1 and TRBJ2-4): KAGVTQTPRYLIKTRGQQVTLSCSPISGHRSVSWYQQTPGQGLQFLFEYFSETQRNKGNFPGRFSGRQFSNSRSEMNVSTLELGDSALYLCASSPSLGGTLAKNIQYFGAGTRLSVL.